What follows are 3 T cell receptor beta chains derived from one specimen sequenced in a study of identical twins. TCRdb re-called the 5' RACE reads through MiXCR, storing one row per CDR3 protein. The sample holds 1.5 million or so distinct CDR3 sequences, under 35% seen once. Sequenced: cord blood. The origin of the receptors is a newborn girl in good health.

The V and J genes are TRBV15 and TRBJ2-7; 8 nucleotides match TRBD1. J lost 2 bases, V lost 5 bases, and 8 bases had no gene match. The germline V gene encodes CDR1 LNHNV and CDR2 YYDKDF (reference sequence). CDR3 length: 15 residues. The CDR3 bases are TGTGCCACCAGCTATCACAGGGGGAGTACCTACGAGCAGTACTTC. Protein product: CATSYHRGSTYEQYF.

A remark on this clonotype: A read error may account for a junction end that differs from germline. This chain connects TRBV7-9 to TRBJ2-3; a weak D match, TRBD2 (5 bases). Per germline, CDR1 SEHNR and CDR2 FQNEAQ (reference sequence). CDR3 length: 15 amino acids. For the CDR3, the DNA is TGTGCCAGCAGCTTAGGGGAAAGCGGCACAGATACGCACTATTTT. Its protein product is CASSLGESGTDTHYF.

This clonotype was recorded only once. The genes are TRBV10-3 and TRBJ1-2, with D tentatively TRBD1 (6 bases). V shed 7 bases and J shed 5 bases, with 17 bases lying between them. This CDR3 is built from 14 residues. CDR1 is ENHRY, CDR2 SYGVKD, per germline. The CDR3 sequence: CAITREGHSYGYTF. The CDR3 nucleotides read TGTGCCATCACTCGGGAGGGACATTCATATGGCTACACCTTC.